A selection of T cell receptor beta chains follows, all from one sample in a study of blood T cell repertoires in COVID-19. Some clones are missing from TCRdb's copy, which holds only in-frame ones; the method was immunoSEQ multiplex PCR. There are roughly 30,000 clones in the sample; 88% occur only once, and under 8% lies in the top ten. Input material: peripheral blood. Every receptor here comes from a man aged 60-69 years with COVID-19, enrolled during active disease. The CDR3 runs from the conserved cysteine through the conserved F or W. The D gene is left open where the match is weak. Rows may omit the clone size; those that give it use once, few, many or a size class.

cdr3_aa: CASSLGHEGTYEQYF; cdr3_nt: TGCGCCAGCAGCTTGGGCCACGAGGGAACCTACGAGCAGTACTTC; v_call: TRBV5-1; d_call: -; clone_size: -; j_call: TRBJ2-7
cdr3_aa: CASSEYGTGGAYEQYF; cdr3_nt: TGTGCCAGCAGTGAATACGGGACAGGGGGCGCGTACGAGCAGTACTTC; v_call: TRBV25-1; d_call: TRBD1; clone_size: -; j_call: TRBJ2-7
cdr3_aa: CASSSIIAGLRTDTQYF; cdr3_nt: TGTGCCAGCAGCTCTATCATAGCGGGTCTGAGGACAGATACGCAGTATTTT; v_call: TRBV7-8; d_call: TRBD2; clone_size: -; j_call: TRBJ2-3
cdr3_aa: CASSQEGDRSSYEQYF; cdr3_nt: TGCGCCAGCAGCCAAGAGGGGGACAGGAGCTCCTACGAGCAGTACTTC; v_call: TRBV4-1; d_call: TRBD1; clone_size: -; j_call: TRBJ2-7
cdr3_aa: CASRPGTDRNYGYTF; cdr3_nt: TGTGCCAGCAGGCCCGGGACAGACCGTAACTATGGCTACACCTTC; v_call: TRBV6-4; d_call: TRBD1; clone_size: -; j_call: TRBJ1-2
cdr3_aa: CAWKTGWDEKLFF; cdr3_nt: TGTGCCTGGAAAACAGGTTGGGATGAAAAACTGTTTTTT; v_call: TRBV30; d_call: -; clone_size: -; j_call: TRBJ1-4
cdr3_aa: CASSQEQGVSNQPQHF; cdr3_nt: TGTGCCAGCAGTCAAGAACAGGGCGTGAGCAATCAGCCCCAGCATTTT; v_call: TRBV6-6; d_call: -; clone_size: -; j_call: TRBJ1-5
cdr3_aa: CASSKGQLNIEAFF; cdr3_nt: TGTGCCAGCTCAAAAGGACAGCTTAACATTGAAGCTTTCTTT; v_call: TRBV18; d_call: -; clone_size: -; j_call: TRBJ1-1
cdr3_aa: CAWSGQGGTEAFF; cdr3_nt: TGTGCCTGGAGTGGACAGGGGGGGACTGAAGCTTTCTTT; v_call: TRBV30; d_call: TRBD1; clone_size: -; j_call: TRBJ1-1
cdr3_aa: CASSRGQETLINQPQHF; cdr3_nt: TGTGCCAGTAGTAGAGGACAGGAGACGTTAATAAATCAGCCCCAGCATTTT; v_call: TRBV19; d_call: TRBD1; clone_size: once; j_call: TRBJ1-5
cdr3_aa: CARSRVEDEQFF; cdr3_nt: TGTGCCAGGTCCAGGGTCGAGGATGAGCAGTTCTTC; v_call: TRBV2; d_call: -; clone_size: -; j_call: TRBJ2-1
cdr3_aa: CASSSGTGLPQHF; cdr3_nt: TGTGCCAGCAGTTCCGGGACAGGTTTACCCCAGCATTTT; v_call: TRBV28; d_call: TRBD1; clone_size: -; j_call: TRBJ1-5
cdr3_aa: CASSPPGRQGYTF; cdr3_nt: TGTGCCAGCAGCCCTCCGGGGAGGCAAGGCTACACCTTC; v_call: TRBV7-9; d_call: -; clone_size: -; j_call: TRBJ1-2
cdr3_aa: CASSHTGIAFEQYF; cdr3_nt: TGTGCCAGCAGCCACACCGGGATCGCATTCGAGCAGTACTTC; v_call: TRBV14; d_call: -; clone_size: -; j_call: TRBJ2-7
cdr3_aa: CAIRPTTNTGELFF; cdr3_nt: TGTGCCATCAGACCCACTACGAACACCGGGGAGCTGTTTTTT; v_call: TRBV10-3; d_call: -; clone_size: -; j_call: TRBJ2-2
cdr3_aa: CASMVRGNQPQHF; cdr3_nt: TGTGCCAGCATGGTGCGGGGGAATCAGCCCCAGCATTTT; v_call: TRBV6-5; d_call: -; clone_size: once; j_call: TRBJ1-5
cdr3_aa: CASSLSLAGGETQYF; cdr3_nt: TGTGCCAGCAGCTTATCCCTAGCGGGAGGGGAGACCCAGTACTTC; v_call: TRBV11-3; d_call: TRBD2; clone_size: -; j_call: TRBJ2-5
cdr3_aa: CAWSAKTGAGGYTF; cdr3_nt: TGTGCCTGGAGCGCAAAGACAGGGGCTGGCGGCTACACCTTC; v_call: TRBV30; d_call: TRBD1; clone_size: -; j_call: TRBJ1-2
cdr3_aa: CASIEGTMNEKLFF; cdr3_nt: TGTGCCAGCATCGAAGGGACAATGAATGAAAAACTGTTTTTT; v_call: TRBV6-5; d_call: -; clone_size: -; j_call: TRBJ1-4
cdr3_aa: CASSLATGSFNQPQHF; cdr3_nt: TGTGCCAGCAGCTTGGCGACAGGGTCGTTCAATCAGCCCCAGCATTTT; v_call: TRBV5-5; d_call: TRBD1; clone_size: -; j_call: TRBJ1-5
cdr3_aa: CASSFAGLGNQPQHF; cdr3_nt: TGTGCCAGCAGTTTTGCAGGGCTAGGCAATCAGCCCCAGCATTTT; v_call: TRBV28; d_call: -; clone_size: -; j_call: TRBJ1-5
cdr3_aa: CASSQGLLTTSGHNEQFF; cdr3_nt: TGCGCCAGCAGCCAAGGACTCTTAACAACTAGCGGTCACAATGAGCAGTTCTTC; v_call: TRBV4-1; d_call: TRBD2; clone_size: -; j_call: TRBJ2-1
cdr3_aa: CASSTGGRGSSPLHF; cdr3_nt: TGTGCCAGCAGCACGGGGGGCAGGGGAAGTTCACCCCTCCACTTT; v_call: TRBV5-6; d_call: -; clone_size: -; j_call: TRBJ1-6
cdr3_aa: CASSLSSTDTQYF; cdr3_nt: TGTGCCAGCAGCTTATCTAGCACAGATACGCAGTATTTT; v_call: TRBV13; d_call: -; clone_size: few; j_call: TRBJ2-3
cdr3_aa: CASSLATSGEETQYF; cdr3_nt: TGCGCCAGCAGCTTGGCGACTAGCGGTGAAGAGACCCAGTACTTC; v_call: TRBV5-1; d_call: TRBD2; clone_size: -; j_call: TRBJ2-5
cdr3_aa: CASLEGSTGNTIYF; cdr3_nt: TGTGCCAGCCTAGAAGGCTCCACTGGAAACACCATATATTTT; v_call: TRBV2; d_call: -; clone_size: -; j_call: TRBJ1-3
cdr3_aa: CASLGARGPANTGELFF; cdr3_nt: TGTGCCAGCTTGGGGGCTAGGGGCCCCGCGAACACCGGGGAGCTGTTTTTT; v_call: TRBV7-6; d_call: -; clone_size: -; j_call: TRBJ2-2
cdr3_aa: CASSLIIRGYNEKLFF; cdr3_nt: TGTGCCAGCAGTTTAATAATACGAGGTTATAATGAAAAACTGTTTTTT; v_call: TRBV28; d_call: -; clone_size: once; j_call: TRBJ1-4
cdr3_aa: CASSPGTGGTNEKLFF; cdr3_nt: TGTGCCAGCAGCCCCGGGACAGGCGGAACTAATGAAAAACTGTTTTTT; v_call: TRBV2; d_call: TRBD1; clone_size: -; j_call: TRBJ1-4
cdr3_aa: CAGSSTPSYGEQYF; cdr3_nt: TGTGCCGGCAGTTCCACCCCTAGCTATGGCGAGCAGTACTTC; v_call: TRBV28; d_call: -; clone_size: -; j_call: TRBJ2-7
cdr3_aa: CASSLGLAGGYEQYF; cdr3_nt: TGTGCCAGCAGCCTCGGGCTAGCGGGAGGCTACGAGCAGTACTTC; v_call: TRBV6-2/TRBV6-3; d_call: TRBD2; clone_size: -; j_call: TRBJ2-7